This is a list of T cell receptor beta chains from one sample in a study of T cell repertoires in cytomegalovirus infection. TCRdb passed the reads through MiXCR, listing each CDR3 protein once. The sample includes about 360,000 distinct CDR3 sequences, about 35% of them seen just once. These receptors' targets are unknown. The sequences come from cultured PBMCs, collected from culture after CMV antigen stimulation. The receptors come from a human donor in good health (CMV status not recorded). Some clones in this sample may be carry-over from other donors' samples. CDR3s include the opening cysteine and the closing phenylalanine or tryptophan. The D gene is left open where the match is weak.

>TRBV12-3/TRBV12-4|TRBJ2-1|-
CASSFPSTGFGYNEQFF
>TRBV29-1|TRBJ2-3|TRBD2
CSVGSTVAGGPTDTQYF
>TRBV24-1|TRBJ2-3|TRBD1
CATSHRGQAARAATDTQYF
>TRBV27|TRBJ2-7|-
CASSLGTPRELYEQYF
>TRBV7-2|TRBJ2-2|-
CASSFEGANTGELFF
>TRBV4-3|TRBJ1-2|-
CASSRRDRSDTYGYTF
>TRBV7-2|TRBJ2-3|-
CASSPNRGTDTQYF
>TRBV11-2|TRBJ1-4|-
CASSLGLHSVNEKLFF
>TRBV6-2/TRBV6-3|TRBJ2-1|-
CASSYGAYNEQFF
>TRBV7-2|TRBJ1-1|-
CASSLRRSNTEAFF
>TRBV27|TRBJ2-5|-
CASRLNPEETQYF
>TRBV14|TRBJ1-2|TRBD1
CASSQVVTGLGGYTF
>TRBV7-2|TRBJ2-5|TRBD1
CASSLVSGTGGETQYF
>TRBV7-2|TRBJ2-7|-
CASSLSLAGQFNEQYF